One and the same sample provided the 11 T cell receptor beta chains below, sequenced in a study of blood T cell repertoires in COVID-19. TCRdb's copy holds only in-frame clones and misses some; the assay was immunoSEQ multiplex PCR. The sample holds approximately 300,000 clones, about nine tenths seen once. The material sequenced was peripheral blood. The receptor source for this set is a woman aged 50 to 65 who had recovered from COVID-19.

The rearrangement joins TRBV7-8 to TRBJ2-3; D is ambiguous. Trimming took off 6 bases at V and 2 bases at J, with 15 bases between the two ends. The germline CDR1 and CDR2 sequences are SGHVS and FQNEAQ. The CDR3 is 15 amino acids. The chain's CDR3 is CASSPIDIPTDTQYF. In DNA form, the CDR3 reads TGTGCCAGCAGTCCGATCGACATTCCCACAGATACGCAGTATTTT. The full variable domain, completed using reference TRBV7-8 and TRBJ2-3, is GAGVSQSPRYKVAKRGQDVALRCDPISGHVSLFWYQQALGQGPEFLTYFQNEAQLDKSGLPSDRFFAERPEGSVSTLKIQRTQQEDSAVYLCASSPIDIPTDTQYFGPGTRLTVL.

The chain couples TRBV5-1 to TRBJ1-6, with D unclear. The CDR3 runs to 14 residues. The V and J ends lost 0 bases and 3 bases respectively, with 4 bases between them. The V gene's germline CDR1 is SGHRS and CDR2 YFSETQ. CDR3 DNA: TGCGCCAGCAGCTTGGACAGCTATAATTCACCCCTCCACTTT. Protein: CASSLDSYNSPLHF.

The V gene is TRBV21-1, the J gene TRBJ2-7; the DNA was not compared with TRBD2, the D call given in the table. TRBV21-1 constitutes a pseudogene. The CDR3 consists of 15 residues. CDR3 coding DNA: TGTGCCAGACAGAGGACTGTCCGCGGCTCCTACGAGCAGTACTTC. Its protein product is CARQRTVRGSYEQYF.

The rearrangement links TRBV6-2 or TRBV6-3 to TRBJ2-7, with a weak D call TRBD1 (6 bases). This CDR3 is 13 amino acids long. Between the trimmed V and J ends, which lost 4 bases and 3 bases, there was a span of 10 bases. CDR1 and CDR2 from the germline V gene are MNHEY and SVGEGT. In DNA form, the CDR3 reads TGTGCCAGCAGTTCGGACAGCAACTACGAGCAGTACTTC. Translated, it gives CASSSDSNYEQYF.

V and J are TRBV14 and TRBJ2-7; 9 bases line up with TRBD2. The junction had 15 bases not matched to a gene; V was cut back by 3 bases and J by 6 bases. This CDR3 spans 17 amino acids. Germline V gene lookup returns CDR1 SGHDN and CDR2 FVKESK. The CDR3 sequence is CASSHLASLAGSGEQYF. The CDR3 DNA follows: TGTGCCAGCAGCCATCTCGCTAGTCTAGCGGGGTCCGGCGAGCAGTACTTC.

This chain links TRBV18 with TRBJ2-6; 7 bases align to TRBD1. V shed 2 bases and J 4 bases; nucleotides not matched to a gene: 5. Per the germline V gene, CDR1 is KGHSH and CDR2 is LQKENI. This CDR3 has 16 amino acids. The CDR3 DNA reads as TGTGCCAGCTCACCAATAGGGGACAGAGGGGCCAACGTCCTGACTTTC. It codes for CASSPIGDRGANVLTF.

V usage is TRBV9 and J usage is TRBJ1-1; the D is unclear. V was trimmed by 3 bases and J by 1 base, leaving 13 bases between them. The CDR3 totals 15 residues. CDR1 is SGDLS and CDR2 is YYNGEE in the germline V gene. The CDR3: CASSAAGQANTEAFF. The CDR3 coding sequence is TGTGCCAGCAGCGCCGCGGGCCAGGCGAACACTGAAGCTTTCTTT.

The chain combines TRBV5-1 with TRBJ1-2; tentatively, D is TRBD1 (6 bases). V lost 5 bases, J lost 5 bases, and 13 bases lay in between. Germline values: CDR1 SGHRS, CDR2 YFSETQ. The CDR3 runs 13 residues. The CDR3 reads CASRDSTPYGYTF. Written as DNA, the CDR3 is TGCGCCAGCAGGGACAGCACCCCTTATGGCTACACCTTC.

This chain links TRBV19 with TRBJ1-2; D might be TRBD1 (5 bases). Trimming removed 4 bases from V and 2 bases from J, with 14 bases in between. Germline CDR1 is LNHDA and CDR2 is SQIVND (reference sequence). The CDR3 consists of 15 residues. This CDR3 is CASSKPDSANYGYTF. CDR3 nucleotides: TGTGCCAGTAGTAAGCCCGACAGTGCCAACTATGGCTACACCTTC.

This chain connects TRBV5-8 to TRBJ2-7; 12 positions agree with TRBD2. The CDR3 loop spans 15 amino acids. J lost 6 bases, V lost 0 bases, and 4 bases had no gene match. CDR1 and CDR2 from the germline V gene are SGHTS and YDEGEE. The CDR3 sequence is CASSLGLAGDGEQYF. The DNA of the CDR3 is TGTGCCAGCAGCTTGGGACTAGCGGGAGATGGCGAGCAGTACTTC.

This chain links TRBV5-5 with TRBJ1-5, with no clear D. The germline gives CDR1 SGHKS, CDR2 YYEKEE (reference sequence). The CDR3 loop spans 12 amino acids. Between the trimmed V and J ends, which lost 4 bases and 9 bases, there was a span of 11 bases. The CDR3 nucleotides are TGTGCCAGCAGCCCCGGAGATGGGCCCCAGCATTTT. Its translation is CASSPGDGPQHF.